The clone carrying this T cell receptor (beta chain) showed up many times. CDR1 and CDR2 from the germline V gene are LGHDT and YNNKEL (reference sequence). The CDR3 spans 13 residues. Deletions cut 0 bases from V and 7 bases from J, with 7 bases between. Both iRepertoire HTBI primers and Arm-PCR of CDR3 regions were used to build the TCR beta libraries. A single record per CDR3 protein comes from TCRdb applying MiXCR to the multiplex PCR reads. The table shows about 420,000 distinct CDR3 sequences, with 16% occurring only once. This record comes from a study of regulatory T cells in long-lasting Graves disease. This sample's time point: newly diagnosed GD, antithyroid drugs for less than 3 months. PBMC RNA served as the TCR library source. The sample was also reused in another study, on T cells in Graves' hyperthyroidism and ophthalmopathy.

The origin of this receptor is a young woman with Graves disease. This chain links TRBV3-1 with TRBJ2-1; D is unresolved. Material: peripheral blood mononuclear cells (PBMCs), obtained at new diagnosis, from a patient treated with antithyroid drugs. The CDR3 DNA reads as TGTGCCAGCAGCCAAGATAGTCGGAATGAGCAGTTCTTC. It yields the protein CASSQDSRNEQFF.